This T cell receptor beta chain was observed in a study of persistence of HIV-infected CD4 T cells. The germline V gene has CDR1 MNHEY and CDR2 SVGAGI. CDR3 length: 15 amino acids. V was pared by 6 bases and J by 3 bases, with 8 bases of the junction left unmatched. Overlapping HIV-1 Gag 15-mer peptides at roughly 1 ug per peptide per mL were used. Memory cells lacking CD40L and CD69 with high CD45RO were sorted. The immunoSEQ assay was version 4, run in survey mode. Each sample used up to roughly 1 ug genomic DNA diluted to around 9.5 ng/uL. The repertoire was sequenced with immunoSEQ multiplex PCR; TCRdb's copy has only in-frame clones and lacks some. The sample lists roughly 32,000 clones, around four fifths occurring once. Regarding this clone: The antigen remains unidentified.

This TCR was sampled from an adult woman with HIV who was CMV-seropositive. Sequencing was performed on CD4+ T cells sorted from PBMCs after approximately 19-hour stimulation, taken from a patient who received antiretroviral therapy. The J gene is TRBJ2-3, the V gene TRBV6-5, with 8 positions matching TRBD2. CDR3 sequence reads: CASRSGSVGTDTQYF. CDR3 DNA: TGTGCCAGCAGAAGCGGGAGTGTGGGTACAGATACGCAGTATTTT.